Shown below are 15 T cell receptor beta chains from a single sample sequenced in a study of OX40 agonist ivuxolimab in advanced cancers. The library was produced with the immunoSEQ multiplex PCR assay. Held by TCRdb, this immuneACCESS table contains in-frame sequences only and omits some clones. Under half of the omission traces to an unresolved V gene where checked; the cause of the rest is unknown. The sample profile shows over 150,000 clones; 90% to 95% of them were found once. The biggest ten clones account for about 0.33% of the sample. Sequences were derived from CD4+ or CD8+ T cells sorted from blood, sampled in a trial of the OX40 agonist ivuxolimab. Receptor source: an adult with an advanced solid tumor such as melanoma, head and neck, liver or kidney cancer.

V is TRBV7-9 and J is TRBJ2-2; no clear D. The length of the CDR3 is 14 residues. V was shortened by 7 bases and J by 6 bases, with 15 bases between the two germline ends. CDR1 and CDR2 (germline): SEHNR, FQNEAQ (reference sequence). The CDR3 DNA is TGTGCCAGCACCCAAGGGTGGGATTCCGGGGAGCTGTTTTTT. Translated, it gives CASTQGWDSGELFF. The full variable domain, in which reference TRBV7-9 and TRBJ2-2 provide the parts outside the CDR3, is DTGVSQNPRHKITKRGQNVTFRCDPISEHNRLYWYRQTLGQGPEFLTYFQNEAQLEKSRLLSDRFSAERPKGSFSTLEIQRTEQGDSAMYLCASTQGWDSGELFFGEGSRLTVL.

The chain's CDR3 is CASVSGRGTEAFF. Here the CDR3 DNA reads TGTGCCAGCGTCTCAGGACGGGGCACTGAAGCTTTCTTT. The chain employs TRBV13 and TRBJ1-1, with no clear D. The V gene lost 8 bases and the J gene lost 4 bases, with 14 bases spanning the gap. The CDR3 sequence is 13 residues long. Germline V gene sequence: CDR1 PRHDT, CDR2 FYEKMQ (reference sequence). Full variable domain (outside the CDR3, taken from reference TRBV13 and TRBJ1-1): AAGVIQSPRHLIKEKRETATLKCYPIPRHDTVYWYQQGPGQDPQFLISFYEKMQSDKGSIPDRFSAQQFSDYHSELNMSSLELGDSALYFCASVSGRGTEAFFGQGTRLTVV.

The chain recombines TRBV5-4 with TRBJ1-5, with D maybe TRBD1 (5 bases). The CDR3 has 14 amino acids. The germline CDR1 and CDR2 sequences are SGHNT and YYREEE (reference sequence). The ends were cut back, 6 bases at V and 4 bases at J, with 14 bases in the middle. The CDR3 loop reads CASKLWGSNQPQHF. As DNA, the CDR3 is TGTGCCAGCAAGCTGTGGGGGTCTAATCAGCCCCAGCATTTT. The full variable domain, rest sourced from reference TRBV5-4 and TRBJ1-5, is ETGVTQSPTHLIKTRGQQVTLRCSSQSGHNTVSWYQQALGQGPQFIFQYYREEENGRGNFPPRFSGLQFPNYSSELNVNALELDDSALYLCASKLWGSNQPQHFGDGTRLSIL.

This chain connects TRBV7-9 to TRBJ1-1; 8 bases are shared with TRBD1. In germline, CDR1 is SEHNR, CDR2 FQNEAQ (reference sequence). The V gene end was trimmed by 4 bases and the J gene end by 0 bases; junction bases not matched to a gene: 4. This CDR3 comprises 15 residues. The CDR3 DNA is TGTGCCAGCAGCTCCCAGGGGGCCGTGAACACTGAAGCTTTCTTT. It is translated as CASSSQGAVNTEAFF.

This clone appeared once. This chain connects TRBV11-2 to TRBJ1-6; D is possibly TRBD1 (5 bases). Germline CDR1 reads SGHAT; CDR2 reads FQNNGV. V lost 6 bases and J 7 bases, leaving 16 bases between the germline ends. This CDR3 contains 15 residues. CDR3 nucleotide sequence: TGTGCCAGCAGGTACCCGGGACTGACGAATTCACCCCTCCACTTT. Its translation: CASRYPGLTNSPLHF. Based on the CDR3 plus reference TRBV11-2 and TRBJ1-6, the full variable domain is EAGVAQSPRYKIIEKRQSVAFWCNPISGHATLYWYQQILGQGPKLLIQFQNNGVVDDSQLPKDRFSAERLKGVDSTLKIQPAKLEDSAVYLCASRYPGLTNSPLHFGNGTRLTVT.

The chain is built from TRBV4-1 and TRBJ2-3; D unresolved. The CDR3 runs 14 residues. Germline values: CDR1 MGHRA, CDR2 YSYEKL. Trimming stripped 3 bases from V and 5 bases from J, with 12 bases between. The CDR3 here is CASSQAYLVDTQYF. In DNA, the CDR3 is TGCGCCAGCAGCCAGGCCTACCTTGTAGATACGCAGTATTTT.

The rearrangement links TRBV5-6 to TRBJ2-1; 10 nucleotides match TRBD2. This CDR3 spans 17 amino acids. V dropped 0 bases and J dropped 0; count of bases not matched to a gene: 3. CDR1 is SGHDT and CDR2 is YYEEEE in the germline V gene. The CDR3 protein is CASSLVGTSDSYNEQFF. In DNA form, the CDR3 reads TGTGCCAGCAGCTTGGTGGGGACTAGCGACTCCTACAATGAGCAGTTCTTC. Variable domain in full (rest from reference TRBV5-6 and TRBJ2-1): DAGVTQSPTHLIKTRGQQVTLRCSPKSGHDTVSWYQQALGQGPQFIFQYYEEEERQRGNFPDRFSGHQFPNYSSELNVNALLLGDSALYLCASSLVGTSDSYNEQFFGPGTRLTVL.

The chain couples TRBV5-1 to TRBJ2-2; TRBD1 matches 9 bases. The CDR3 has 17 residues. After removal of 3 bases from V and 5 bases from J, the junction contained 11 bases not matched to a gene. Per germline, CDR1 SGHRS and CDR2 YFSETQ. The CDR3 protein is CASSYRPGQGRTGELFF. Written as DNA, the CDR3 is TGCGCCAGCAGCTATCGGCCGGGACAGGGAAGAACCGGGGAGCTGTTTTTT.

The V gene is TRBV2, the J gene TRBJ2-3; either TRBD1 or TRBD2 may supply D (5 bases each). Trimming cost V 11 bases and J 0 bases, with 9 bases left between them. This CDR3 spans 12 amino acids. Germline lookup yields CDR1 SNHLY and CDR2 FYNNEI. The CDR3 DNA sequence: TGTGCCGCCAGGGAGAGCACAGATACGCAGTATTTT. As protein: CAARESTDTQYF.

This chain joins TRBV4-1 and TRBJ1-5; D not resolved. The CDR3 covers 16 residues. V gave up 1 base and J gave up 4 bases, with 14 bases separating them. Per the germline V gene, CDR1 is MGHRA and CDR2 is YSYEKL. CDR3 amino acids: CASSQVALGWNQPQHF. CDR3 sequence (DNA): TGCGCCAGCAGCCAAGTAGCCTTGGGTTGGAATCAGCCCCAGCATTTT.

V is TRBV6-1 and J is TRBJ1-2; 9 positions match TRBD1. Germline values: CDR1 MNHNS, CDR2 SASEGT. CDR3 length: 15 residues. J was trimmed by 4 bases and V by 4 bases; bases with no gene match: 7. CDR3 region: CASSGAGQGLYGYTF. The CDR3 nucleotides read TGTGCCAGCAGTGGGGCGGGACAGGGACTCTATGGCTACACCTTC.

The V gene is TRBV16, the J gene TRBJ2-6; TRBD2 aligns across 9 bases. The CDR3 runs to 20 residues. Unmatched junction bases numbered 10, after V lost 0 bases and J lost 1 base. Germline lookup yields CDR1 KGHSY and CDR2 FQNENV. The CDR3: CASSQSPMVAGDSGANVLTF. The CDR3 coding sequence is TGTGCCAGCAGCCAATCCCCAATGGTAGCGGGGGATTCTGGGGCCAACGTCCTGACTTTC.

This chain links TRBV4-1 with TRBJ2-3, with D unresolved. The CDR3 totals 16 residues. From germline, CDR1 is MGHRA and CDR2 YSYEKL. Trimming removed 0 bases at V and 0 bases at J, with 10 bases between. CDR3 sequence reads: CASSQDRAASTDTQYF. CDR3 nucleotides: TGCGCCAGCAGCCAAGATCGGGCAGCAAGCACAGATACGCAGTATTTT.

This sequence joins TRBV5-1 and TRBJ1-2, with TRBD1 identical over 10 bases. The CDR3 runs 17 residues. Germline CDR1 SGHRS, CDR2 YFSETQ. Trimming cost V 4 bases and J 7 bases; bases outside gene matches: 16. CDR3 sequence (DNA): TGCGCCAGCAGCCCACAGACAGGGGGCGCTTTGATTGGTGGCTACACCTTC. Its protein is CASSPQTGGALIGGYTF.

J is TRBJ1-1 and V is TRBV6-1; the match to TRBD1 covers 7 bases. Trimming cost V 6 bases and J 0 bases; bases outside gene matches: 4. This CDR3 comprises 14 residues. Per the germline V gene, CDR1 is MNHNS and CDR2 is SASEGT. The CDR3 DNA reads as TGTGCCAGCAGGAACAGGGGATTGAACACTGAAGCTTTCTTT. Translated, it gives CASRNRGLNTEAFF.